One sample yielded the 10 T cell receptor beta chains listed below, sequenced in a study of control samples from healthy donors and cancer patients. Data came from immunoSEQ multiplex PCR; TCRdb stores just in-frame clones and leaves some out. The table records 100,000 to 150,000 clones, over 75% of them present only once. Specimen: blood. These receptors were collected from a man in his late teens or twenties in good health.

This chain connects TRBV24-1 to TRBJ2-3; D is uncertain. Trimming pared 5 bases from V and 3 bases from J, leaving 8 bases between. The CDR3 totals 13 residues. Germline assignment: CDR1 KGHDR and CDR2 SFDVKD. Here the CDR3 reads CATSAPGTDTQYF. In nucleotides, the CDR3 is TGTGCCACCAGTGCTCCTGGGACAGATACGCAGTATTTT.

V gene TRBV2 combines with J gene TRBJ1-4, with D possibly being TRBD1 (5 bases). With 5 bases removed from V and 6 bases from J, the gap between germline ends came to 13 bases. Germline V gene lookup returns CDR1 SNHLY and CDR2 FYNNEI. There are 14 residues in the CDR3. CDR3 nucleotides: TGTGCCAGCAGTAAACGGGGGGGTGATGAAAAACTGTTTTTT. Translated, it gives CASSKRGGDEKLFF.

V is TRBV2 and J is TRBJ2-7, with TRBD1 identical over 7 bases. Germline CDR1 reads SNHLY; CDR2 reads FYNNEI. The CDR3 sequence is 12 residues long. Trimming took 8 bases from V and 3 from J; bases not matched to a gene: 4. The CDR3 DNA reads as TGTGCCAGCGGGGGACAGCTCTACGAGCAGTACTTC. It codes for CASGGQLYEQYF.

For the CDR3, the DNA is TGTGCCAGTAGCTCCCTAGGTGGAGGTCAGCCCCAGCATTTT. This gives the protein CASSSLGGGQPQHF. The genes are TRBV19 and TRBJ1-5; D call uncertain. V lost 6 bases and J lost 6, with 15 bases in between. Germline assignment: CDR1 LNHDA and CDR2 SQIVND (reference sequence). The CDR3 runs 14 residues.

The chain employs TRBV7-9 and TRBJ2-1; 13 nucleotides agree with TRBD2. Looked up from germline, CDR1 is SEHNR and CDR2 is FQNEAQ (reference sequence). The CDR3 consists of 15 residues. V trimming: 6 bases; J trimming: 9 bases; junction bases outside the gene matches: 8. CDR3 residues: CASSPLAGGQGEQFF. The CDR3, as DNA: TGTGCCAGCAGTCCACTAGCGGGAGGGCAGGGTGAGCAGTTCTTC.

This clone was counted a single time. J is TRBJ2-7 and V is TRBV10-3, with TRBD2 matching 10 bases. CDR1 is ENHRY, CDR2 SYGVKD, per germline. The length of the CDR3 is 18 residues. V dropped 4 bases and J dropped 2; count of bases not matched to a gene: 14. In DNA form, the CDR3 reads TGTGCCATCAGTGTTTTGACTAGCGGGCGTCTTATCCCCTACGAGCAGTACGTC. This gives the protein CAISVLTSGRLIPYEQYV.

This rearrangement joins TRBV10-3 to TRBJ1-3; possible D gene TRBD1, 5 bases. CDR3 length equals 13 residues. The germline V and J ends were trimmed by 6 bases and 0 bases, with 6 bases remaining between them. Germline loops: CDR1 ENHRY, CDR2 SYGVKD. The CDR3 region is CAISGGSGNTIYF. The CDR3, as DNA: TGTGCCATCAGCGGGGGCTCTGGAAACACCATATATTTT.

Written as DNA, the CDR3 is TGCGCCAGCAGTCAGGACAGGGGGACAGATACGCAGTATTTT. Translation: CASSQDRGTDTQYF. The chain links TRBV10-1 to TRBJ2-3; TRBD1 matches 10 bases. V lost 5 bases to trimming and J lost 3 bases; unmatched junction nucleotides: 2. This CDR3 region has 14 residues. CDR1 is WNHNN, CDR2 SYGVQD, per germline (reference sequence).

This chain connects TRBV16 to TRBJ2-3; D not resolved. V lost 4 bases and J 5 bases, leaving 7 bases between the germline ends. CDR1 is KGHSY and CDR2 is FQNENV in the germline V gene. The CDR3 loop spans 12 amino acids. The CDR3 DNA reads as TGTGCCAGCAGCCCGCGTTTAGATACGCAGTATTTT. It translates to CASSPRLDTQYF.

This chain uses TRBV27 with TRBJ2-7, with a possible D match to TRBD1 (6 bases). The length of the CDR3 is 18 residues. Trimming removed 0 bases from V and 0 bases from J, with 18 bases in between. The germline V gene encodes CDR1 MNHEY and CDR2 SMNVEV (reference sequence). CDR3 amino acids: CASSLSGPRDTYSYEQYF. The CDR3 region has the DNA TGTGCCAGCAGTTTATCGGGCCCCCGGGACACATACTCCTACGAGCAGTACTTC.